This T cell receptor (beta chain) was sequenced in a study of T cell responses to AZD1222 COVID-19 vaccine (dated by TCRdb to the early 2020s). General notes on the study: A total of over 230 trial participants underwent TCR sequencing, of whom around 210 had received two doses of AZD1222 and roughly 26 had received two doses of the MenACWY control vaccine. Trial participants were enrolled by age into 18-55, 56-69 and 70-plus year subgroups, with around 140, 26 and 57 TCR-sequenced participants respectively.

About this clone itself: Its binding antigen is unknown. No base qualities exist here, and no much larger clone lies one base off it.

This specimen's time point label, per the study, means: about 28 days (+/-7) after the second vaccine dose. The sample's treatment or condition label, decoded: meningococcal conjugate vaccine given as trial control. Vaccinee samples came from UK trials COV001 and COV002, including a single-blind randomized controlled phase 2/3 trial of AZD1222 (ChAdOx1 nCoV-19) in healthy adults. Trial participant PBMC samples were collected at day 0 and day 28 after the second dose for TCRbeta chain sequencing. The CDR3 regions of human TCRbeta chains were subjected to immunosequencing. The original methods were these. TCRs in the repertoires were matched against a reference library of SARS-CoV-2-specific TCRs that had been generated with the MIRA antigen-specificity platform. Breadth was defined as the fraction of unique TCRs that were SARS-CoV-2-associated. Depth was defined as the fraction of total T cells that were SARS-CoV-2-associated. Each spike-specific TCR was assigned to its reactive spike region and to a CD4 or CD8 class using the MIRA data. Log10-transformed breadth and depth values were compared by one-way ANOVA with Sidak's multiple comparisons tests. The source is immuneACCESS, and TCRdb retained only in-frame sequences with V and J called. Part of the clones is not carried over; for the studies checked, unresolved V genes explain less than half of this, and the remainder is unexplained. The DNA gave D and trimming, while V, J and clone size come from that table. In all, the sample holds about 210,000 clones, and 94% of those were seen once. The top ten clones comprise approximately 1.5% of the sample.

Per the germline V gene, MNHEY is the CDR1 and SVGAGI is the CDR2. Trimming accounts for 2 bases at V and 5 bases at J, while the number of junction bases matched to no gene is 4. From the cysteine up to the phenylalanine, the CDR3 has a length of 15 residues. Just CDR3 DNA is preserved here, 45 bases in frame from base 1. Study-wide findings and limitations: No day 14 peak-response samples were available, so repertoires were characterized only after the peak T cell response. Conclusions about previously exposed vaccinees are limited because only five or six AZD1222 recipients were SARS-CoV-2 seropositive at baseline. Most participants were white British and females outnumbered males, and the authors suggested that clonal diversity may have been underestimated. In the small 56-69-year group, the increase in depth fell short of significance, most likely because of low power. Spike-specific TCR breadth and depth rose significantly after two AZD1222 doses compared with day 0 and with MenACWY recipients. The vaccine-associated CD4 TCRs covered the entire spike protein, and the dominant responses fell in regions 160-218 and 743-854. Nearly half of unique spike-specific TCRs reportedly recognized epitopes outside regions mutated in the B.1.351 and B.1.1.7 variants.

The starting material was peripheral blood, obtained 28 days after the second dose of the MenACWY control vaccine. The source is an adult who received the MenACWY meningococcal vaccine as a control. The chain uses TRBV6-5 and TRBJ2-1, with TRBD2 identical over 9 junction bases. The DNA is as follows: TGTGCCAGCAGTTACGCGGGAGGGAGGGACAATGAGCAGTTCTTC. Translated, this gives CASSYAGGRDNEQFF.